A single sample is the source of the 14 T cell receptor beta chains below, sequenced in a study of blood T cell repertoires in COVID-19. Only in-frame clones appear in the TCRdb table, and some are missing; sequencing was by immunoSEQ multiplex PCR. The sample has hundreds of thousands of clones; just under 90% are singletons. Material: PBMCs or T cells enriched from blood (not recorded which). The source is a woman aged 45 to 65 who had been exposed to COVID-19.

This clone was seen a single time. The chain recombines TRBV6-4 with TRBJ2-1, with D tentatively TRBD2 (6 bases). The V end lost 5 bases, the J end lost 5 bases, and 13 bases lay between the germline ends. Germline loops: CDR1 MRHNA, CDR2 SNTAGT. The CDR3 sequence is 14 residues long. The CDR3 region is CASSLLSGHNEQFF. The CDR3 coding sequence is TGTGCCAGCAGTTTGCTTAGCGGACACAATGAGCAGTTCTTC.

As regards this clone: The same CDR3 arises from other DNA sequences in this sample as well. V is TRBV10-3 and J is TRBJ2-5; no clear D gene. The CDR3 totals 11 residues. V was clipped by 6 bases and J by 2 bases, with 4 bases between them. CDR1 is ENHRY, CDR2 SYGVKD, per germline. The CDR3 DNA is TGTGCCATCAGCTCTCAAGAGACCCAGTACTTC. Translation gives CAISSQETQYF.

The DNA for the CDR3 is TGTGCCAGCTCACCCGGCGACAGGGGGCTTCAGCCCCAGCATTTT. This sequence encodes CASSPGDRGLQPQHF. V is TRBV18 and J is TRBJ1-5; 10 nucleotides agree with TRBD1. The V and J ends lost 3 bases and 6 bases, in that order; junction bases with no gene match: 5. The germline CDR1 and CDR2 sequences are KGHSH and LQKENI. The CDR3 loop spans 15 amino acids. Together with reference TRBV18 and TRBJ1-5, the CDR3 gives the full variable domain: NAGVMQNPRHLVRRRGQEARLRCSPMKGHSHVYWYRQLPEEGLKFMVYLQKENIIDESGMPKERFSAEFPKEGPSILRIQQVVRGDSAAYFCASSPGDRGLQPQHFGDGTRLSIL.

The chain links TRBV6-5 to TRBJ1-2, with 7 bases that match TRBD1. V shed 5 bases and J 5 bases; nucleotides not matched to a gene: 5. The CDR3 spans 13 residues. Germline CDR1 reads MNHEY; CDR2 reads SVGAGI. CDR3 protein: CASSPGQHYGYTF. CDR3 DNA sequence: TGTGCCAGCAGTCCGGGACAGCATTATGGCTACACCTTC.

This chain joins TRBV27 and TRBJ2-7; 8 nucleotides agree with TRBD1. Germline-derived CDR1 and CDR2 are MNHEY and SMNVEV (reference sequence). The CDR3 contains 14 residues. After removal of 7 bases from V and 6 bases from J, the junction contained 11 bases not matched to a gene. CDR3 DNA sequence: TGTGCCAGCATCGGGTTGGACAGGGTGAGCGAGCAGTACTTC. The encoded protein is CASIGLDRVSEQYF.

J is TRBJ2-1 and V is TRBV9, with 12 bases lining up with TRBD2. Germline-derived CDR1 and CDR2 are SGDLS and YYNGEE. The J segment lost 5 bases and the V segment lost 0 bases, leaving 6 bases of the junction unmatched. CDR3 length: 17 amino acids. The CDR3 nucleotides read TGTGCCAGCAGCGTAGCCCCTAGCGGGGGGGCCCACAATGAGCAGTTCTTC. This sequence encodes CASSVAPSGGAHNEQFF.

V and J are TRBV10-3 and TRBJ2-2; tentatively, D is TRBD1 (5 bases). CDR1 is ENHRY and CDR2 is SYGVKD in the germline V gene. This CDR3 comprises 15 residues. With 1 base removed from V and 6 bases from J, the gap between germline ends came to 12 bases. The CDR3 DNA reads as TGTGCCATCAGTGAGTTTCAGGGCAGGTCCGGGGAGCTGTTTTTT. Its protein product is CAISEFQGRSGELFF.

The V and J genes are TRBV10-3 and TRBJ1-2; 10 bases align to TRBD1. The V and J ends lost 9 bases and 6 bases, in that order; junction bases with no gene match: 1. Germline CDR1 is ENHRY and CDR2 is SYGVKD. CDR3 length: 11 amino acids. This CDR3 is CAIGTGDGYTF. In DNA form, the CDR3 reads TGTGCCATAGGGACAGGGGATGGCTACACCTTC.

This chain uses TRBV6-5 with TRBJ2-2; maybe TRBD1 (5 bases). The CDR3 extends over 15 amino acids. Trimming pared 2 bases from V and 1 base from J, leaving 8 bases between. The germline V gene encodes CDR1 MNHEY and CDR2 SVGAGI. The CDR3, as DNA: TGTGCCAGCAGTTACCGGACAAGGAACACCGGGGAGCTGTTTTTT. Translated: CASSYRTRNTGELFF.

The chain is built from TRBV7-2 and TRBJ1-4; D uncertain. V was pared by 5 bases and J by 8 bases, with 18 bases between. Germline values: CDR1 SGHTA, CDR2 FQGNSA. CDR3 length: 15 amino acids. As DNA, the CDR3 is TGTGCCAGCAGCAGCCCCGACAATGTCCAAGAAAAACTGTTTTTT. Residues: CASSSPDNVQEKLFF. The full variable domain, in which reference TRBV7-2 and TRBJ1-4 provide the parts outside the CDR3, is GAGVSQSPSNKVTEKGKDVELRCDPISGHTALYWYRQSLGQGLEFLIYFQGNSAPDKSGLPSDRFSAERTGGSVSTLTIQRTQQEDSAVYLCASSSPDNVQEKLFFGSGTQLSVL.

The rearrangement joins TRBV2 to TRBJ2-5; TRBD2 matches at 9 bases. The CDR3 covers 14 residues. V trimming: 7 bases; J trimming: 4 bases; junction bases outside the gene matches: 7. From germline, CDR1 is SNHLY and CDR2 FYNNEI. CDR3 loop: CASTLSGGPETQYF. Here the CDR3 DNA reads TGTGCCAGCACCCTTAGCGGGGGCCCAGAGACCCAGTACTTC.

J is TRBJ2-3 and V is TRBV19; D call uncertain. CDR1 and CDR2 from the germline V gene are LNHDA and SQIVND (reference sequence). V was trimmed by 5 bases and J by 0 bases, leaving 9 bases between them. There are 14 residues in the CDR3. CDR3 loop: CASSPSGSTDTQYF. The CDR3 DNA follows: TGTGCCAGTAGTCCCTCCGGTAGCACAGATACGCAGTATTTT.

V is TRBV3-1 (or the pseudogene TRBV3-2) and J is TRBJ2-3; 8 bases fit TRBD2. The CDR3 is made up of 15 amino acids. Per the germline V gene, CDR1 is LGHDT and CDR2 is YNNKEL (reference sequence). With 3 bases clipped from V and 2 bases from J, the junction kept 4 bases outside the gene matches. CDR3 residues: CASSHGRGTTDTQYF. The CDR3 DNA reads TGTGCCAGCAGCCACGGGAGGGGGACCACAGATACGCAGTATTTT.

The rearrangement uses TRBV24-1 and TRBJ2-2; 7 bases are shared with TRBD1. The CDR3 covers 16 residues. The germline gives CDR1 KGHDR, CDR2 SFDVKD. V lost 5 bases and J lost 4; bases outside the gene matches: 9. The CDR3 loop reads CATSVTGSGVTGELFF. As DNA, the CDR3 is TGTGCCACCAGTGTGACAGGGTCCGGGGTCACCGGGGAGCTGTTTTTT.